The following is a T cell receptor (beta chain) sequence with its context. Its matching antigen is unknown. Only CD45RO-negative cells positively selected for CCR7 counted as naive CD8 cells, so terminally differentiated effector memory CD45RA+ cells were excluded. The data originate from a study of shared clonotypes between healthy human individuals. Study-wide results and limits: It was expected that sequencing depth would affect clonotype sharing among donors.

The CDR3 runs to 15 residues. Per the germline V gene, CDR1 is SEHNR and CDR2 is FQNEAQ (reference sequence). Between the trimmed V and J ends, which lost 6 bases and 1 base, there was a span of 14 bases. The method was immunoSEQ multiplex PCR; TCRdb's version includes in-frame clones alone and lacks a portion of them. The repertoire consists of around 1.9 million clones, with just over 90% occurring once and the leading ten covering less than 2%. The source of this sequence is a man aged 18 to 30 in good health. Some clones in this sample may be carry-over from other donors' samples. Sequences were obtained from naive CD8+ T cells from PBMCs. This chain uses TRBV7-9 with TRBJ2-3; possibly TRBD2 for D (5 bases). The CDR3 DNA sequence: TGTGCCAGCAGTCTACTAGTCTCAGGCACAGATACGCAGTATTTT. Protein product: CASSLLVSGTDTQYF.